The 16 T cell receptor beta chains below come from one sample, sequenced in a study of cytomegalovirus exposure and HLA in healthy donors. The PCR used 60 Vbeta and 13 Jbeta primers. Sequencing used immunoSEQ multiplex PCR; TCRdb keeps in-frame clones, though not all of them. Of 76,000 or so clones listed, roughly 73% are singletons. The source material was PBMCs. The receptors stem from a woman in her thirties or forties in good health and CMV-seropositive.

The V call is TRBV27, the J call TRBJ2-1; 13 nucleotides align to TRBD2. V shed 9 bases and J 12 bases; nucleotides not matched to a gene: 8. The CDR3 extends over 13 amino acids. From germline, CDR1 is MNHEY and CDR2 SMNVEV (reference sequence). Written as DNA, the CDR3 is TGTGCCAGTGGGACTAGCGGGGACCTGTCGCAGTTCTTC. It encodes CASGTSGDLSQFF.

The CDR3 loop is CASTPDRRKETQYF. In DNA, the CDR3 is TGTGCCAGTACCCCCGACAGGCGAAAAGAGACCCAGTACTTC. V gene TRBV19 combines with J gene TRBJ2-5; a weak D match, TRBD1 (6 bases). The CDR3 sequence is 14 residues long. Germline values: CDR1 LNHDA, CDR2 SQIVND (reference sequence). Between the trimmed V and J ends, which lost 7 bases and 3 bases, there was a span of 15 bases. Using reference TRBV19 and TRBJ2-5 for the parts outside the CDR3, the full variable domain is DGGITQSPKYLFRKEGQNVTLSCEQNLNHDAMYWYRQDPGQGLRLIYYSQIVNDFQKGDIAEGYSVSREKKESFPLTVTSAQKNPTAFYLCASTPDRRKETQYFGPGTRLLVL.

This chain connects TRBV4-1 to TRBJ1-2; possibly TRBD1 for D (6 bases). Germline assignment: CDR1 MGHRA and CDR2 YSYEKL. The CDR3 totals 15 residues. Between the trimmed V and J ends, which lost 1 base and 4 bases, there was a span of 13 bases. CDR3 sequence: CASSQGGGGGYGYTF. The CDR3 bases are TGCGCCAGCAGCCAAGGAGGGGGGGGAGGCTATGGCTACACCTTC.

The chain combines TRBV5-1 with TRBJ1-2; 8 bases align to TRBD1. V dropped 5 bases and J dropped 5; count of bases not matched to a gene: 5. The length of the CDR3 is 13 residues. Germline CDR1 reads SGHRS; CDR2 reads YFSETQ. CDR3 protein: CASRPDREYGYTF. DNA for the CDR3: TGCGCCAGCAGGCCGGACAGGGAATATGGCTACACCTTC.

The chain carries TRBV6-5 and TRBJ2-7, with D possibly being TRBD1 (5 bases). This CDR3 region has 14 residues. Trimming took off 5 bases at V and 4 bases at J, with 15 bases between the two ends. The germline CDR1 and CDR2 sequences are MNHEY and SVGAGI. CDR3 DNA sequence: TGTGCCAGCAGTCTACATGGGGCAGCATACGAGCAGTACTTC. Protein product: CASSLHGAAYEQYF.

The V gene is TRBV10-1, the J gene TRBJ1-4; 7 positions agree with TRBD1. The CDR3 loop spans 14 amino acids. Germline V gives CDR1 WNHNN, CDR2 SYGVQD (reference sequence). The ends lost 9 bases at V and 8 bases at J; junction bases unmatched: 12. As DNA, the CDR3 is TGCGCCAGGAATTCCGACAGGGACGGGGAAAAACTGTTTTTT. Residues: CARNSDRDGEKLFF.

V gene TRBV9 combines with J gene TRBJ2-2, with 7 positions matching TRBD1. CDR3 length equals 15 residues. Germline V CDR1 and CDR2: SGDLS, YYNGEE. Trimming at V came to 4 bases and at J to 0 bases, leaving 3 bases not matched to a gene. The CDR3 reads CASSTGQPNTGELFF. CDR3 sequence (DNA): TGTGCCAGCAGCACGGGACAGCCGAACACCGGGGAGCTGTTTTTT.

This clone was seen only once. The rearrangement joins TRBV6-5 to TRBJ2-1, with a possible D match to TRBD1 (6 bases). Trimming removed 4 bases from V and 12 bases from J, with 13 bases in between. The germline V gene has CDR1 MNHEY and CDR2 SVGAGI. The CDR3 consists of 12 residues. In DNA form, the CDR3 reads TGTGCCAGCAGTTTCCCTACAGGGCGGCAGTTCTTC. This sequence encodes CASSFPTGRQFF.

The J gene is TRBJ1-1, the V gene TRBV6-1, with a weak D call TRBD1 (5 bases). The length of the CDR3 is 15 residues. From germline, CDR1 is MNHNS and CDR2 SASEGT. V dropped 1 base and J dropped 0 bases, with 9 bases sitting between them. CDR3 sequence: CASSEEAGMNTEAFF. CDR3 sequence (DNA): TGTGCCAGCAGTGAAGAAGCAGGGATGAACACTGAAGCTTTCTTT.

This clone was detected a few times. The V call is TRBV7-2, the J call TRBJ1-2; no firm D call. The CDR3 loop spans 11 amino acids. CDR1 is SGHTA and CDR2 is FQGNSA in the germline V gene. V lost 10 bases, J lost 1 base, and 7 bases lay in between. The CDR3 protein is CATGGNYGYTF. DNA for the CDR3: TGTGCCACCGGAGGTAACTATGGCTACACCTTC.

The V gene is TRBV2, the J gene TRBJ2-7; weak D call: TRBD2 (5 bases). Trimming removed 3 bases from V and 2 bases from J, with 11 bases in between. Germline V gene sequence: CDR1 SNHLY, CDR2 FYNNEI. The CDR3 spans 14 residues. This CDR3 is CASSDEGTTYEQYF. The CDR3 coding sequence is TGTGCCAGCAGTGACGAGGGTACAACCTACGAGCAGTACTTC.

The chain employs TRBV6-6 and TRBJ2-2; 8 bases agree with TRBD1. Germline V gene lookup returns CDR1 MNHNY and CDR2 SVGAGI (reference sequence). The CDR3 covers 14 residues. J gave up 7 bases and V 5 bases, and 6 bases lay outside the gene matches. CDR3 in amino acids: CASSRRDRNGELFF. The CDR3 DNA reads TGTGCCAGCAGTCGTCGGGACAGGAACGGGGAGCTGTTTTTT.

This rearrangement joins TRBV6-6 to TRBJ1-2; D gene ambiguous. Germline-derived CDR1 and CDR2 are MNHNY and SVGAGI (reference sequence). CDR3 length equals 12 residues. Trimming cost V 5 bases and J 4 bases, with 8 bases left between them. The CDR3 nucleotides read TGTGCCAGCAGTAGTAACAGCTATGGCTACACCTTC. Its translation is CASSSNSYGYTF.

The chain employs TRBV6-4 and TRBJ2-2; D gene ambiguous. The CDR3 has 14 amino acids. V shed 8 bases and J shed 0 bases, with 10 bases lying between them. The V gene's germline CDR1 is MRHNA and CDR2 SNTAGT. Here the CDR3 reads CASRHQTNTGELFF. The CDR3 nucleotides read TGTGCCAGCCGACACCAGACGAACACCGGGGAGCTGTTTTTT.

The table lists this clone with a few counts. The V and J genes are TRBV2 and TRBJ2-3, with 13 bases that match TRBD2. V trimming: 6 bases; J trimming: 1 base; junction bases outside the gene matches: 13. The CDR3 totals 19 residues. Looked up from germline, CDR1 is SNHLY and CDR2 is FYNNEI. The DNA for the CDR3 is TGTGCCAGCAGCCTTACTAGCGGGAGGGCCGGTCAGGGCACAGATACGCAGTATTTT. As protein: CASSLTSGRAGQGTDTQYF.

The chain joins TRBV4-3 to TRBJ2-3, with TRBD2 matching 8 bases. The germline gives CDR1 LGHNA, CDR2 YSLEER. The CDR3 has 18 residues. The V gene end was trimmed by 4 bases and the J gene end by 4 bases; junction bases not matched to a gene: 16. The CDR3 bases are TGCGCCAGCAGCCCAGCGCCTATGGCGGGAGGTGGGGCAGATACGCAGTATTTT. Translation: CASSPAPMAGGGADTQYF.